The rows below give T cell receptor beta chains drawn from one sample of a study of cytomegalovirus exposure and HLA in healthy donors. This table comes from immunoSEQ multiplex PCR, and its TCRdb copy is limited to in-frame clones, with some not included. Here the sample spans about 130,000 clones, approximately 87% being singletons. The specimen sequenced was PBMCs. The receptors here all came from a man aged 35 to 55 in good health and CMV-seronegative. CDR3s include the opening cysteine and the closing phenylalanine or tryptophan. A D gene is named only where the DNA matches it firmly. Some rows have no size entry. The others give once, few or many, or a class for an expanded clone.

clone size | J gene | V gene | D gene | CDR3 protein | CDR3 DNA
. | TRBJ1-6 | TRBV6-6 | . | CASSSDRPLHF | TGTGCCAGCAGTTCCGACAGGCCCCTCCACTTT
. | TRBJ1-4 | TRBV7-2 | . | CASSLARGEGEKLFF | TGTGCCAGCAGCTTAGCTAGGGGGGAGGGTGAAAAACTGTTTTTT
. | TRBJ2-7 | TRBV27 | . | CASSLNGYEQYF | TGTGCCAGCAGTTTAAACGGCTACGAGCAGTACTTC
once | TRBJ1-1 | TRBV27 | . | CASSSGLTSNTEAFF | TGTGCCAGCAGTTCGGGATTGACAAGCAACACTGAAGCTTTCTTT
once | TRBJ2-5 | TRBV11-2 | TRBD2 | CASSSSGGPFYQETQYF | TGTGCCAGCAGCTCTAGCGGGGGCCCCTTTTACCAAGAGACCCAGTACTTC
. | TRBJ1-6 | TRBV19 | . | CASSIDWTGNSPLHF | TGTGCCAGTAGTATAGATTGGACGGGAAATTCACCCCTCCACTTT
. | TRBJ2-5 | TRBV5-8 | TRBD2 | CASSMRLGGGGVETQYF | TGTGCCAGCAGCATGCGCCTCGGCGGCGGGGGGGTAGAGACCCAGTACTTC
. | TRBJ2-3 | TRBV9 | TRBD2 | CASSVDSGATDTQYF | TGTGCCAGCAGCGTAGATAGCGGGGCCACAGATACGCAGTATTTT
. | TRBJ2-3 | TRBV7-9 | TRBD2 | CASSTPPGGRAGGSDTQYF | TGTGCCAGCAGCACTCCCCCGGGGGGTAGAGCGGGGGGGTCAGATACGCAGTATTTT
. | TRBJ2-7 | TRBV6-5 | TRBD1 | CASSLGDRGVYEQYF | TGTGCCAGCAGTTTAGGGGACAGGGGAGTTTACGAGCAGTACTTC
. | TRBJ2-1 | TRBV9 | . | CASSPREKSYNEQFF | TGTGCCAGCAGCCCGAGGGAGAAGTCCTACAATGAGCAGTTCTTC
. | TRBJ2-1 | TRBV11-2 | TRBD2 | CASSLVGGRATVAEQFF | TGTGCCAGCAGCTTAGTAGGTGGGAGGGCCACGGTTGCTGAGCAGTTCTTC
. | TRBJ2-7 | TRBV7-2 | . | CASSLGPGAYEQYF | TGTGCCAGCAGCTTAGGTCCAGGGGCCTACGAGCAGTACTTC
. | TRBJ2-7 | TRBV19 | TRBD1 | CASSIVYSTGRQDEQYF | TGTGCCAGTAGTATAGTGTACTCGACAGGGCGCCAGGACGAGCAGTACTTC
. | TRBJ1-3 | TRBV9 | TRBD1 | CASSVGGTAGNTIYF | TGTGCCAGCAGCGTAGGGGGGACAGCTGGAAACACCATATATTTT
. | TRBJ2-7 | TRBV2 | . | CASSGDKQYF | TGTGCCAGCAGTGGAGACAAGCAGTACTTC
. | TRBJ2-4 | TRBV10-2 | TRBD2 | CATWGGVYNIQYF | TGCGCCACTTGGGGGGGGGTTTATAACATTCAGTACTTC
. | TRBJ2-7 | TRBV19 | . | CASSTSLSGNYEQYF | TGTGCCAGTAGCACCTCATTAAGCGGAAATTACGAGCAGTACTTC
. | TRBJ2-2 | TRBV2 | TRBD2 | CASGAGVSTGELFF | TGTGCCAGCGGAGCGGGAGTCAGCACCGGGGAGCTGTTTTTT
. | TRBJ2-1 | TRBV7-9 | . | CASSLALASYNEQFF | TGTGCCAGCAGCTTAGCTCTAGCTTCCTACAATGAGCAGTTCTTC
. | TRBJ1-2 | TRBV28 | . | CASSLPGSGYGYTF | TGTGCCAGCAGTTTACCGGGGTCGGGCTATGGCTACACCTTC
. | TRBJ2-5 | TRBV7-9 | . | CASSLGRQGGETQYF | TGTGCCAGCAGCTTAGGGCGCCAGGGTGGAGAGACCCAGTACTTC
. | TRBJ2-5 | TRBV20-1 | . | CSARGETQYF | TGCAGTGCCAGGGGAGAGACCCAGTACTTC
. | TRBJ2-1 | TRBV4-3 | TRBD2 | CASSQATGLAGGEQFF | TGCGCCAGCAGCCAGGCCACGGGACTAGCGGGGGGGGAGCAGTTCTTC
. | TRBJ2-5 | TRBV2 | TRBD1 | CASSPWTGESETQYF | TGTGCCAGCAGTCCCTGGACAGGGGAGAGTGAGACCCAGTACTTC
. | TRBJ2-3 | TRBV5-4 | TRBD1 | CASSSRDRGTDTQYF | TGTGCCAGCAGTTCCAGAGACAGGGGCACAGATACGCAGTATTTT
. | TRBJ2-3 | TRBV10-3 | . | CAISVEGVTDTQYF | TGTGCCATCAGTGTTGAGGGAGTGACAGATACGCAGTATTTT
. | TRBJ2-2 | TRBV7-3 | . | CASSPQTGLSGELFF | TGTGCCAGCAGCCCCCAAACAGGGTTATCCGGGGAGCTGTTTTTT
. | TRBJ2-3 | TRBV30 | TRBD2 | CAWTSGTADTQYF | TGTGCCTGGACTAGCGGGACGGCAGATACGCAGTATTTT
. | TRBJ2-2 | TRBV7-3 | . | CASSLNSGTGELFF | TGTGCCAGCAGCTTAAACAGCGGAACCGGGGAGCTGTTTTTT
. | TRBJ2-7 | TRBV6-4 | . | CASKIRTTIVEQYF | TGTGCCAGCAAAATCCGGACTACCATCGTCGAGCAGTACTTC
. | TRBJ2-3 | TRBV4-3 | TRBD1 | CASSQGYRGYGTDTQYF | TGCGCCAGCAGCCAAGGGTACAGGGGGTACGGCACAGATACGCAGTATTTT
once | TRBJ2-2 | TRBV7-2 | TRBD2 | CASSLVAGSGELFF | TGTGCCAGCAGCTTAGTAGCGGGGTCCGGGGAGCTGTTTTTT
. | TRBJ1-5 | TRBV28 | . | CASTPFRQPNQPQHF | TGTGCCAGCACCCCCTTCCGACAGCCCAATCAGCCCCAGCATTTT
. | TRBJ1-5 | TRBV6-5 | TRBD1 | CASSYSQGGSPSPQHF | TGTGCCAGCAGTTATTCTCAGGGGGGATCACCGTCCCCCCAGCATTTT
. | TRBJ2-4 | TRBV28 | TRBD1 | CASSGRGHGNIQYF | TGTGCCAGCAGTGGCAGGGGGCATGGAAACATTCAGTACTTC
once | TRBJ2-7 | TRBV7-6 | TRBD2 | CASSIAGGSSEQYF | TGTGCCAGCAGCATAGCGGGAGGGTCCAGCGAGCAGTACTTC
few | TRBJ2-7 | TRBV19 | TRBD1 | CASSTQGEGEQYF | TGTGCCAGTAGTACCCAGGGGGAAGGCGAGCAGTACTTC
once | TRBJ1-1 | TRBV7-3 | . | CASSLNRNTEAFF | TGTGCCAGCAGCTTAAATAGAAACACTGAAGCTTTCTTT
. | TRBJ2-1 | TRBV5-4 | TRBD2 | CASSTRTSGSYNEQFF | TGTGCCAGCAGCACTAGGACTAGCGGCTCCTACAATGAGCAGTTCTTC
few | TRBJ1-5 | TRBV7-9 | . | CASSFDTYNQPQHF | TGTGCCAGCAGTTTCGACACTTACAATCAGCCCCAGCATTTT
. | TRBJ2-1 | TRBV5-1 | TRBD2 | CASSWGLAGGENSSYNEQFF | TGCGCCAGCAGCTGGGGACTAGCGGGAGGTGAAAATAGCTCCTACAATGAGCAGTTCTTC
. | TRBJ1-1 | TRBV30 | . | CAWSGQVNTEAFF | TGTGCCTGGAGTGGTCAGGTGAACACTGAAGCTTTCTTT
. | TRBJ2-1 | TRBV9 | TRBD1 | CASSVRTGGYNEQFF | TGTGCCAGCAGCGTTAGGACAGGGGGCTATAATGAGCAGTTCTTC
. | TRBJ1-2 | TRBV19 | . | CASSFRTQTGGYTF | TGTGCCAGTAGTTTCCGGACCCAGACGGGGGGCTACACCTTC
. | TRBJ1-4 | TRBV25-1 | . | CASSDPGRVNEKLFF | TGTGCCAGCAGTGACCCAGGGAGGGTGAATGAAAAACTGTTTTTT
. | TRBJ1-3 | TRBV7-2 | . | CASSPPGSQNTIYF | TGTGCCAGCAGCCCTCCCGGGAGCCAAAACACCATATATTTT
. | TRBJ2-1 | TRBV15 | . | CATRLSGYNEQFF | TGTGCCACCAGGCTAAGTGGCTACAATGAGCAGTTCTTC
. | TRBJ2-2 | TRBV6-5 | . | CASSPSGGGTGELFF | TGTGCCAGCAGTCCGAGCGGAGGAGGGACCGGGGAGCTGTTTTTT
. | TRBJ2-2 | TRBV5-6 | . | CASALRVNTGELFF | TGTGCCAGCGCCCTACGGGTTAACACCGGGGAGCTGTTTTTT
. | TRBJ1-6 | TRBV28 | . | CASSADFNSPLHF | TGTGCCAGCAGCGCAGACTTTAATTCACCCCTCCACTTT
. | TRBJ2-2 | TRBV6-4 | TRBD2 | CASSDGLAGDTGELFF | TGTGCCAGCAGTGACGGACTAGCGGGAGACACCGGGGAGCTGTTTTTT
. | TRBJ1-5 | TRBV27 | . | CASSFGPSNQPQHF | TGTGCCAGCAGTTTTGGGCCGAGCAATCAGCCCCAGCATTTT
. | TRBJ2-3 | TRBV5-1 | . | CASSWDTRSTDTQYF | TGCGCCAGCAGCTGGGACACCCGAAGCACAGATACGCAGTATTTT